A selection of T cell receptor beta chains follows, all from one sample in a study of OX40 agonist ivuxolimab in advanced cancers. Produced via immunoSEQ multiplex PCR; TCRdb's table is partial and in-frame only. The sample records fewer than 90,000 clones, 91% being singletons. Source: CD4+ or CD8+ T cells sorted from blood, taken in a trial of the OX40 agonist ivuxolimab. All receptors derive from an adult with an advanced solid tumor such as melanoma, head and neck, liver or kidney cancer. CDR3s include the opening cysteine and the closing phenylalanine or tryptophan. Each record gives: J gene, V gene, clone size, D gene, CDR3 protein, CDR3 DNA. D genes are given only for firm matches. Clone size is stated in some rows and not others, as once, few, many or a class when expanded.

TRBJ2-1 TRBV7-9 - - CASSLDPLIVEQFF TGTGCCAGCAGCTTAGACCCCTTGATTGTTGAGCAGTTCTTC
TRBJ2-6 TRBV6-5 - - CASSSSLGGANVLTF TGTGCCAGCAGCTCGTCCTTAGGCGGGGCCAACGTCCTGACTTTC
TRBJ2-3 TRBV27 - TRBD1 CASSLFRGHRWDTQYF TGTGCCAGCAGTTTATTTAGGGGGCATAGGTGGGATACGCAGTATTTT
TRBJ2-7 TRBV29-1 - - CSVEGTDSTAYEQYF TGCAGCGTTGAAGGAACGGACTCGACAGCCTACGAGCAGTACTTC
TRBJ2-1 TRBV6-5 - - CASSYRRGSYNEQFF TGTGCCAGCAGTTACCGACGGGGCTCCTACAATGAGCAGTTCTTC
TRBJ1-1 TRBV4-1 - - CASSQDRSGTNTEAFF TGCGCCAGCAGCCAAGATAGGTCAGGGACGAACACTGAAGCTTTCTTT
TRBJ2-1 TRBV28 - - CASSWWTADGEQFF TGTGCCAGCAGTTGGTGGACAGCCGACGGTGAGCAGTTCTTC
TRBJ2-7 TRBV9 - TRBD2 CASSESGGVGEQYF TGTGCCAGCAGCGAGTCGGGAGGGGTGGGCGAGCAGTACTTC
TRBJ1-5 TRBV2 - - CASSLGTGGGVQPQHF TGTGCCAGCAGTCTAGGGACGGGCGGAGGTGTCCAGCCCCAGCATTTT
TRBJ2-5 TRBV6-1 - - CASTPQGGRETQYF TGTGCCAGCACCCCTCAGGGGGGGCGGGAGACCCAGTACTTC
TRBJ2-1 TRBV9 - - CASSGLARPYNEQFF TGTGCCAGCAGCGGGCTAGCGAGACCATACAATGAGCAGTTCTTC
TRBJ1-1 TRBV27 - - CASSWGSVGASEAFF TGTGCCAGCAGTTGGGGGTCGGTGGGGGCCTCTGAAGCTTTCTTT
TRBJ1-1 TRBV10-3 - - CAISESTGGNTEAFF TGTGCCATCAGTGAGTCAACGGGGGGGAACACTGAAGCTTTCTTT
TRBJ2-5 TRBV5-8 - - CASILLGAGETQYF TGTGCCAGCATATTGTTAGGGGCTGGGGAGACCCAGTACTTC
TRBJ2-3 TRBV19 once - CASSIWPTDTQYF TGTGCCAGTAGTATATGGCCGACAGATACGCAGTATTTT
TRBJ2-3 TRBV7-2 - TRBD2 CASSGRVTDTQYF TGTGCCAGCAGTGGGAGGGTAACAGATACGCAGTATTTT
TRBJ2-1 TRBV18 once - CASSPPMLPGEQFF TGTGCCAGCTCACCACCTATGCTACCGGGGGAGCAGTTCTTC
TRBJ2-4 TRBV19 once - CASIQQVGTKNIQYF TGTGCCAGTATCCAGCAGGTTGGGACCAAAAACATTCAGTACTTC
TRBJ1-2 TRBV28 - - CASSFLEPRGYTF TGTGCCAGCAGTTTCTTGGAACCTAGGGGCTACACCTTC
TRBJ2-2 TRBV18 - - CASSNTGELFF TGTGCCAGCTCAAACACCGGGGAGCTGTTTTTT
TRBJ1-1 TRBV7-9 - - CASSARDTVNTEAFF TGTGCCAGCAGCGCGAGGGACACCGTGAACACTGAAGCTTTCTTT
TRBJ2-5 TRBV6-1 - - CASNLGLLRRTQYF TGTGCCAGCAATCTGGGCCTCCTACGTCGGACCCAGTACTTC
TRBJ2-7 TRBV19 - - CASSEWGSYEQYF TGTGCCAGTAGTGAGTGGGGCTCCTACGAGCAGTACTTC
TRBJ2-2 TRBV5-1 - - CASRSDTGELFF TGCGCCAGCAGATCGGACACCGGGGAGCTGTTTTTT
TRBJ1-1 TRBV5-1 once TRBD1 CASSLEAGGNTEAFF TGCGCCAGCAGCTTGGAGGCAGGGGGGAACACTGAAGCTTTCTTT
TRBJ1-5 TRBV30 - - CAWSAFNSNQPQHF TGTGCCTGGAGTGCATTTAATAGCAATCAGCCCCAGCATTTT
TRBJ1-2 TRBV14 - TRBD1 CASSLFDRAGYTF TGTGCCAGCAGCCTTTTCGACAGGGCCGGCTACACCTTC
TRBJ2-7 TRBV18 - - CASSRMGAGEQYF TGTGCCAGCTCAAGGATGGGGGCAGGTGAGCAGTACTTC
TRBJ1-4 TRBV2 - - CASSEVSRGNEKLFF TGTGCCAGCAGTGAAGTTTCCAGGGGAAATGAAAAACTGTTTTTT
TRBJ2-7 TRBV7-9 - - CASSLAGRGGEQYF TGTGCCAGCAGCTTAGCCGGTCGAGGGGGCGAGCAGTACTTC
TRBJ2-7 TRBV7-8 - TRBD1 CASSSAGTGGEQYF TGTGCCAGCAGCTCAGCAGGGACAGGGGGCGAGCAGTACTTC
TRBJ2-3 TRBV10-3 - - CAIGLDGSGTQYF TGTGCCATCGGGTTGGACGGGAGTGGTACGCAGTATTTT
TRBJ2-3 TRBV7-9 - - CASRLEGIGTDTQYF TGTGCCAGCAGGTTAGAGGGTATTGGCACAGATACGCAGTATTTT
TRBJ1-2 TRBV4-2 - - CASSQEATRTNYGYTF TGTGCCAGCAGCCAAGAGGCTACCAGAACTAACTATGGCTACACCTTC
TRBJ2-1 TRBV6-5 - - CASSYSGRINEQFF TGTGCCAGCAGTTACTCTGGGAGGATCAATGAGCAGTTCTTC
TRBJ2-2 TRBV28 - - CASSRQGVEDTGELFF TGTGCCAGCAGTCGGCAAGGTGTCGAGGACACCGGGGAGCTGTTTTTT
TRBJ2-2 TRBV7-2 - - CASSLDPGVGELFF TGTGCCAGCAGCTTAGATCCAGGGGTCGGGGAGCTGTTTTTT
TRBJ2-1 TRBV5-1 - - CASSQGTTGGEQFF TGCGCCAGCAGCCAGGGGACTACCGGAGGGGAGCAGTTCTTC
TRBJ2-7 TRBV30 once TRBD2 CAWSHGTSGRISTYEQYF TGTGCCTGGAGTCACGGGACTAGCGGGAGGATTAGTACCTACGAGCAGTACTTC
TRBJ2-7 TRBV6-6 - - CASGPSSYEQYF TGTGCCAGCGGGCCGAGCTCCTACGAGCAGTACTTC
TRBJ1-2 TRBV18 - - CASSLDSLSGYTF TGTGCCAGCTCACTGGACAGCTTGAGTGGCTACACCTTC
TRBJ2-2 TRBV18 - TRBD2 CASSPGASGITGELFF TGTGCCAGCTCGCCAGGGGCTAGCGGGATCACCGGGGAGCTGTTTTTT
TRBJ2-5 TRBV5-1 - - CASSLGRRQETQYF TGCGCCAGCAGCTTGGGGCGACGCCAAGAGACCCAGTACTTC
TRBJ2-1 TRBV9 few - CASSVKGELYNEQFF TGTGCCAGCAGCGTCAAAGGGGAACTCTACAATGAGCAGTTCTTC
TRBJ2-1 TRBV6-1 - - CATSTWGGRSNEQFF TGTGCCACCTCAACATGGGGGGGCAGGAGCAATGAGCAGTTCTTC
TRBJ2-2 TRBV5-5 - TRBD2 CASSFFQAGTGELFF TGTGCCAGCAGCTTCTTTCAAGCGGGGACCGGGGAGCTGTTTTTT
TRBJ2-7 TRBV4-3 - - CASSQDPRTEQYF TGCGCCAGCAGCCAAGATCCCCGGACAGAGCAGTACTTC
TRBJ2-1 TRBV6-1 - TRBD2 CASSGGLAGHEQFF TGTGCCAGCAGCGGGGGGCTAGCGGGACATGAGCAGTTCTTC
TRBJ2-3 TRBV18 - - CASSPPSSLSTDTQYF TGTGCCAGCTCACCACCGTCATCCCTTAGCACAGATACGCAGTATTTT
TRBJ2-7 TRBV11-2 - - CASRREVGIREQYF TGTGCCAGCAGGCGAGAAGTGGGGATTCGGGAGCAGTACTTC
TRBJ1-1 TRBV5-1 - - CASSLSGQPNTEAFF TGCGCCAGCAGCTTGTCAGGACAGCCAAACACTGAAGCTTTCTTT
TRBJ1-5 TRBV7-2 - TRBD1 CASRTGTGENQPQHF TGTGCCAGCAGAACCGGGACAGGTGAAAATCAGCCCCAGCATTTT
TRBJ2-5 TRBV18 - - CASSPYPLVQETQYF TGTGCCAGCTCACCATACCCCCTAGTTCAAGAGACCCAGTACTTC
TRBJ2-3 TRBV7-2 once - CASSLGRNTQYF TGTGCCAGCAGCTTAGGCAGGAATACGCAGTATTTT
TRBJ2-7 TRBV6-8 - - CASSYSMTVPYEQYF TGTGCCAGCAGTTACTCGATGACAGTTCCGTACGAGCAGTACTTC
TRBJ2-5 TRBV6-1 - - CASSEQGPQRETQYF TGTGCCAGCAGTGAACAAGGACCCCAGAGGGAGACCCAGTACTTC
TRBJ1-5 TRBV7-2 - - CASRLQGLHQPQHF TGTGCCAGCAGACTACAGGGTCTCCATCAGCCCCAGCATTTT
TRBJ1-3 TRBV6-1 - - CASSEALASSGNTIYF TGTGCCAGCAGTGAAGCCCTCGCGAGCTCTGGAAACACCATATATTTT
TRBJ2-4 TRBV18 - - CASSEGAAKNIQYF TGTGCCAGCTCGGAGGGGGCGGCCAAAAACATTCAGTACTTC